These T cell receptor beta chains were read from a single sample in a study of early T cells in non-severe SARS-CoV-2 infection. TCRdb itself ran the 5' RACE reads through MiXCR, one entry per CDR3 protein. The sample includes 25,000 to 35,000 distinct CDR3 sequences, approximately 5% of them seen just once. Sequenced input: whole blood. These receptors were collected from an adult who was a healthcare worker with PCR-confirmed SARS-CoV-2 infection or an uninfected control (not recorded which). The CDR3 runs from the conserved cysteine through the conserved F or W. A D gene is named only where the DNA matches it firmly. Only some rows state a clone size, as once, few, many or a class for expanded clones.

>NA|many|TRBJ1-1|TRBV20-1
TGCAGTGCTAGTTCAGGGAGGACTGAAGCTTTCTTT
CSASSGRTEAFF
>NA|NA|TRBJ2-1|TRBV7-8
TGTGCCAGCAGCCCCCGGACTCCCCTCGTTACTAACAATGAGCAGTTCTTC
CASSPRTPLVTNNEQFF
>TRBD2|many|TRBJ2-5|TRBV15
TGTGCCACCAGCAGACCTAATAGCGGGACCATAGGGGAGACCCAGTACTTC
CATSRPNSGTIGETQYF
>TRBD2|few|TRBJ2-1|TRBV14
TGTGCCAGCAGCCAAGGGCGGGAGAAGAATGAGCAGTTCTTC
CASSQGREKNEQFF
>NA|many|TRBJ2-1|TRBV15
TGTGCCACCAGCTATCCTGGAGCGGCAACCTACAATGAGCAGTTCTTC
CATSYPGAATYNEQFF
>NA|many|TRBJ1-2|TRBV20-1
TGCAGTGCTAGGCGGGACACCGATTCCTACACCTTC
CSARRDTDSYTF
>NA|NA|TRBJ2-1|TRBV7-2
TGTGCCAGCAGCTCAGGAGCGGAGGAGCAGTTCTTC
CASSSGAEEQFF
>TRBD1|many|TRBJ1-6|TRBV7-6
TGTGCCAGCAGCTTCAGATCCCAGGGGGCTCATTCACCCCTCCACTTT
CASSFRSQGAHSPLHF
>NA|many|TRBJ1-1|TRBV7-9
TGTGCCAGCAGCTTGGACGTTGTGGGCCTGAGCACTGAAGCTTTCTTT
CASSLDVVGLSTEAFF
>NA|many|TRBJ2-3|TRBV6-2/TRBV6-3
TGTGCCAGCAGTTACCCGGGATCAGATACGCAGTATTTT
CASSYPGSDTQYF
>NA|many|TRBJ1-2|TRBV7-9
TGTGCCAGCAGCTTAGGAATGGAGCGTCTCTATGGCTACACCTTC
CASSLGMERLYGYTF
>NA|many|TRBJ2-1|TRBV5-1
TGCGCCAGCAGCGATGACAGTAGGCAGTTCTTC
CASSDDSRQFF
>NA|many|TRBJ2-6|TRBV20-1
TGCAGTGCTAGAGAGGGCAACTCTGGGGCCAACGTCCTGACTTTC
CSAREGNSGANVLTF
>NA|few|TRBJ2-1|TRBV28
TGTGCCAGCAGTTCCCTATCCGGGACACAGAATGAGCAGTTCTTC
CASSSLSGTQNEQFF
>NA|few|TRBJ2-3|TRBV7-9
TGTGCCAGCAGCTTAGCGGCCCCGCGGGGCGCAGATACGCAGTATTTT
CASSLAAPRGADTQYF
>NA|many|TRBJ1-5|TRBV20-1
TGCAGTGCTAGAGCATCCGGGGATCAGCCCCAGCATTTT
CSARASGDQPQHF
>NA|many|TRBJ1-3|TRBV20-1
TGCAGTGCCGAGGGTGGGACCGCTCGAAACACCATATATTTT
CSAEGGTARNTIYF
>NA|many|TRBJ1-1|TRBV7-9
TGTGCCGGCACAGGTTATACTGAAGCTTTCTTT
CAGTGYTEAFF
>NA|many|TRBJ1-2|TRBV4-2
TGTGCCAGCAGCCAAGCGGCCGGGACTAACTATGGCTACACCTTC
CASSQAAGTNYGYTF
>TRBD1|many|TRBJ1-3|TRBV7-9
TGTGCCAGCAGCTCACAGGGGGCGGCTGGAAACACCATATATTTT
CASSSQGAAGNTIYF
>NA|many|TRBJ2-3|TRBV4-1
TGCGCCAGCAGCCAAGATCGGCTAGTCTCAGATACGCAGTATTTT
CASSQDRLVSDTQYF
>NA|many|TRBJ2-1|TRBV11-2
TGTGCCAGCAGCTTATGGGACTCCTACAATGAGCAGTTCTTC
CASSLWDSYNEQFF
>NA|NA|TRBJ2-4|TRBV6-2/TRBV6-3
TGTGCCAGCTCCGCACATACTATAGCCAAAAACATTCAGTACTTC
CASSAHTIAKNIQYF
>NA|few|TRBJ2-5|TRBV5-4
TGTGCCAGCAGCCCAGACCCCGCTGCAGAGACCCAGTACTTC
CASSPDPAAETQYF
>TRBD2|many|TRBJ2-1|TRBV28
TGTGCCATCATGGGACTAGCGGGAGAAAATGAGCAGTTCTTC
CAIMGLAGENEQFF
>NA|many|TRBJ2-7|TRBV12-3/TRBV12-4
TGTGCCAGCACCTTTGGAGATCGGAAGTACTTC
CASTFGDRKYF
>TRBD2|many|TRBJ2-7|TRBV3-1
TGTGCCAGCAGCTTACTCCCTAGCGGCAATACCTACGAGCAGTACTTC
CASSLLPSGNTYEQYF
>NA|many|TRBJ2-2|TRBV10-2
TGCGCCAGCAGTGAGTCTGCTACACCCGGGGAGCTGTTTTTT
CASSESATPGELFF
>TRBD2|many|TRBJ2-1|TRBV7-2
TGTGCCAGCAGCTTCTCCGGGACTACAATTGCTGAGCAGTTCTTC
CASSFSGTTIAEQFF
>NA|NA|TRBJ2-5|TRBV5-1
TGCGCCAGCAGTAAGGGACCCACTCAAGAGACCCAGTACTTC
CASSKGPTQETQYF
>NA|many|TRBJ1-6|TRBV10-3
TGTGCCATCAGTGTTCAGGGCGGGCCCCTCCACTTT
CAISVQGGPLHF
>NA|many|TRBJ2-5|TRBV7-2
TGTGCCAGCAGTTTTGGGGGACTCGGTGAGACCCAGTACTTC
CASSFGGLGETQYF
>NA|many|TRBJ2-7|TRBV20-1
TGCAGTGCTAGATCAGGGGGGCCCGGCTCCTACGAGCAGTACTTC
CSARSGGPGSYEQYF
>NA|many|TRBJ1-1|TRBV7-2
TGTGCCAGCAGCCAAGATAAGGCCGCGAACACTGAAGCTTTCTTT
CASSQDKAANTEAFF
>NA|many|TRBJ2-1|TRBV7-9
TGTGCCAGCAGCGTGCTGACGACAGAGCAGTTCTTC
CASSVLTTEQFF
>NA|many|TRBJ2-2|TRBV20-1
TGCAGTGCCAAGTTGGGGGCTAGCGTGAACACCGGGGAGCTGTTTTTT
CSAKLGASVNTGELFF
>TRBD2|few|TRBJ2-1|TRBV20-1
TGCAGTGCTAACGCGGGAGGTCGGGATGAGCAGTTCTTC
CSANAGGRDEQFF
>TRBD1|NA|TRBJ2-1|TRBV3-1
TGTGCCAGCAGCCGTGGGACAGGGGGAAGAAATGAGCAGTTCTTC
CASSRGTGGRNEQFF
>NA|many|TRBJ1-1|TRBV6-6
TGTGCCAGCAGCTCCACCGCCGGGGGCAACGGTGAAGCTTTCTTT
CASSSTAGGNGEAFF
>TRBD2|many|TRBJ2-1|TRBV10-1
TGCGCCAGCGGGGGGACTAGCGGGAGCCACAATGAGCAGTTCTTC
CASGGTSGSHNEQFF
>NA|few|TRBJ1-1|TRBV11-3
TGTGCCAGCAGCCCTGAGGCCCACACTGAAGCTTTCTTT
CASSPEAHTEAFF
>NA|few|TRBJ1-1|TRBV4-1
TGCGCCAGCAGCCAACCGCGGAGGGCACCCAACACTGAAGCTTTCTTT
CASSQPRRAPNTEAFF
>NA|few|TRBJ1-1|TRBV20-1
TGCAGTGCTAGAGATAAGGGGAGAGGCACTGAAGCTTTCTTT
CSARDKGRGTEAFF
>TRBD2|few|TRBJ2-1|TRBV20-1
TGCAGTGCTTGGACTAGCGGGTACAATGAGCAGTTCTTC
CSAWTSGYNEQFF
>NA|few|TRBJ2-3|TRBV7-9
TGTGCCAGCAGCTTAACGGGCCCCACAGATACGCAGTATTTT
CASSLTGPTDTQYF
>NA|many|TRBJ1-5|TRBV6-1
TGTGCCAGCACTTTGGACAACGGGGCTAATCAGCCCCAGCATTTT
CASTLDNGANQPQHF
>TRBD1|many|TRBJ2-2|TRBV6-5
TGTGCCAGCAGTTACGGGACAGGGGTAACTACCGGGGAGCTGTTTTTT
CASSYGTGVTTGELFF
>TRBD2|NA|TRBJ2-1|TRBV7-9
TGTGCCAGCTCAGCTTGGGTTACTAGCGGGAGGGCCGCTGAGCAGTTCTTC
CASSAWVTSGRAAEQFF
>TRBD2|many|TRBJ2-1|TRBV12-3/TRBV12-4
TGTGCCAGCAGTTTGCGACTAGCGGGAGGGAATGAGCAGTTCTTC
CASSLRLAGGNEQFF
>NA|few|TRBJ2-2|TRBV10-3
TGTGCCATAGGGACCACCCCCACGGAGCTGTTTTTT
CAIGTTPTELFF
>TRBD2|many|TRBJ2-7|TRBV3-1
TGTGCCAGCAGCCAAGAAGGACTAGCAGCCCATTGGGAGCAGTACTTC
CASSQEGLAAHWEQYF
>TRBD2|many|TRBJ2-1|TRBV12-3/TRBV12-4
TGTGCCAGCACCCGGGGTAGCGGGTACAATGAGCAGTTCTTC
CASTRGSGYNEQFF
>NA|few|TRBJ2-1|TRBV11-2
TGTGCCAGCAGGCTTCTCAGGGGCAGGACCAGCCGTGAGCAGTTCTTC
CASRLLRGRTSREQFF
>NA|many|TRBJ2-5|TRBV6-5
TGTGCCAGCAGAAACTACCTCGGGGCTAAAGAGACCCAGTACTTC
CASRNYLGAKETQYF
>NA|NA|TRBJ2-1|TRBV5-1
TGCGCCAGCAGCTTGGGCAGGAACAATGAGCAGTTCTTC
CASSLGRNNEQFF
>NA|many|TRBJ2-1|TRBV11-2
TGTGCCAGCAGCTCCAACGATGAGCAGTTCTTC
CASSSNDEQFF
>NA|NA|TRBJ2-7|TRBV28
TGTGCCAGCAGGATGAGAGGGACCCACGAGCAGTACTTC
CASRMRGTHEQYF
>NA|many|TRBJ1-4|TRBV7-9
TGTGCCAGCAGCTCGAGAGGGGGTAATGAAAAACTGTTTTTT
CASSSRGGNEKLFF
>TRBD1|many|TRBJ2-1|TRBV28
TGTGCCAGCAGTTTCTCAGGGGGCCCACAGTCTGAGCAGTTCTTC
CASSFSGGPQSEQFF
>TRBD1|NA|TRBJ2-7|TRBV18
TGTGCCAGCTCACGGACAGGGGACGAGCAGTACTTC
CASSRTGDEQYF